The clone carrying this T cell receptor beta chain was seen more than once but under ten times. V lost 5 bases and J lost 0, with 7 bases in between. This CDR3 has 13 amino acids. Germline CDR1 is SNHLY and CDR2 is FYNNEI. The source of the sample is a study of technical replicates of blood from a few donors. Libraries were prepared by immunoSEQ multiplex PCR; TCRdb keeps only in-frame clonotypes and omits some of them. The sample gives 50,000 to 80,000 clones, approximately 87% of which show up once; just over 4.5% is in the top ten. The receptor was derived from a human donor in good health. Some clones in this sample may be carry-over from other donors' samples. The chain links TRBV2 to TRBJ2-5; no reliable D call. The sample comprised PBMCs. The CDR3 coding sequence is TGTGCCAGCAGTTGGAGTTACCAAGAGACCCAGTACTTC. As protein: CASSWSYQETQYF.